The clone carrying this T cell receptor (beta chain) showed up just a few times. The antigen remains unidentified. This sample was taken from a study of a mutant IDH1 vaccine in newly diagnosed glioma. As for the study in general: It was radiotherapy, temozolomide, or both that patients received previously, with most receiving both. Study results and limitations: Immune responses arising from the vaccine appeared in about 93% of patients.

Trimming removed 5 bases from V and 5 bases from J, with 15 bases in between. This CDR3 region has 14 residues. Germline V gene sequence: CDR1 LNHDA, CDR2 SQIVND (reference sequence). Time point reported: baseline, week 1 (first vaccination visit). Specified treatment: pre-vaccination baseline after standard-of-care therapy. The study enrolled donors with new WHO grade 3 or 4 IDH1-mutant, ATRX-lost astrocytomas. Data came from immunoSEQ multiplex PCR; TCRdb stores just in-frame clones and leaves some out. The sample lists about 33,000 clones, 80% to 90% seen once, with 4% to 5.5% in the top ten. The chain combines TRBV19 with TRBJ1-1; no clear D. Here the sequenced sample was PBMCs, taken from a glioma patient treated with radiotherapy, temozolomide or both. This clonotype originated in a middle-aged woman with glioma. The chain's CDR3 is CASSSGRGGTEAFF. The CDR3 nucleotides read TGTGCCAGTAGTTCCGGACGGGGAGGGACTGAAGCTTTCTTT.